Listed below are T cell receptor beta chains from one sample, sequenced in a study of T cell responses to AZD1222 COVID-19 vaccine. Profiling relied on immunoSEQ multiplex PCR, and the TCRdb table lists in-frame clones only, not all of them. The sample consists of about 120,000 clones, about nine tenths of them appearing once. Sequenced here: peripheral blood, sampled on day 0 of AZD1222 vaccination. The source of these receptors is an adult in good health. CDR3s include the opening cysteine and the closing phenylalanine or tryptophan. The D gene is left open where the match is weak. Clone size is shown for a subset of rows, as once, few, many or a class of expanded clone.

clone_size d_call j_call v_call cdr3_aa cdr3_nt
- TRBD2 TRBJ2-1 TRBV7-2 CASSLFSSGAEQFF TGTGCCAGCAGCTTATTCTCTAGCGGAGCTGAGCAGTTCTTC
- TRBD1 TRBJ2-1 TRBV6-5 CASSFEGGPYNEQFF TGTGCCAGCAGTTTTGAAGGGGGCCCGTACAATGAGCAGTTCTTC
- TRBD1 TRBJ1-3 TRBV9 CASSVEGRGPNTIYF TGTGCCAGCAGCGTAGAAGGCAGGGGGCCAAACACCATATATTTT
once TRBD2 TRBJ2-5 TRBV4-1 CASSQVRLAGEETQYF TGCGCCAGCAGCCAAGTTCGTCTAGCGGGGGAGGAGACCCAGTACTTC
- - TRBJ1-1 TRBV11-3 CASSSRDGNTEAFF TGTGCCAGCAGCAGCCGGGACGGGAACACTGAAGCTTTCTTT
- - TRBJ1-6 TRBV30 CAWSVRPGSNSPLHF TGTGCCTGGAGTGTACGTCCAGGGTCGAATTCACCCCTCCACTTT
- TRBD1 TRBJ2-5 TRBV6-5 CASRDRGHRETQYF TGTGCCAGCAGGGACAGGGGACATCGGGAGACCCAGTACTTC
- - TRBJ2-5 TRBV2 CASSSSGVGAGETQYF TGTGCCAGCAGCAGTTCAGGGGTCGGGGCCGGAGAGACCCAGTACTTC
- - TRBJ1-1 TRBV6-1 CASSERIITEAFF TGTGCCAGCAGTGAGCGTATCATTACTGAAGCTTTCTTT
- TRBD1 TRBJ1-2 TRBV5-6 CASSRTTGGDYGYTF TGTGCCAGCAGCAGAACGACAGGGGGCGACTATGGCTACACCTTC
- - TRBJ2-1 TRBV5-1 CASNGLYSQDEQFF TGCGCCAGCAATGGGCTCTACTCTCAGGATGAGCAGTTCTTC
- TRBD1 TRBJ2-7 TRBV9 CASSGDSSYEQYF TGTGCCAGCAGCGGGGACAGTTCCTACGAGCAGTACTTC
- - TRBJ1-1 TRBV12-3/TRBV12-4 CASSFGGSTEAFF TGTGCCAGCAGTTTCGGGGGAAGCACTGAAGCTTTCTTT
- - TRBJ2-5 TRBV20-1 CSAPVETQYF TGCAGTGCGCCAGTGGAGACCCAGTACTTC
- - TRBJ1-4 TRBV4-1 CASSRERGAHSTGGEKLFF TGCGCCAGCAGCCGAGAAAGGGGGGCGCATTCCACTGGAGGTGAAAAACTGTTTTTT
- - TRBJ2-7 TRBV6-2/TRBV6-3 CASSFQGAGAYEQYF TGTGCCAGCAGTTTCCAGGGGGCGGGGGCCTACGAGCAGTACTTC
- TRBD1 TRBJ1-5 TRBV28 CASSLPGGYQPQHF TGTGCCAGCAGTTTGCCAGGGGGCTATCAGCCCCAGCATTTT
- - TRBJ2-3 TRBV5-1 CASSSTPGSDTQYF TGCGCCAGCAGCTCTACCCCGGGGTCAGATACGCAGTATTTT
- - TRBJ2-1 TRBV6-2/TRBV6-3 CASSYSRTAEQFF TGTGCCAGCAGTTACTCACGGACAGCCGAGCAGTTCTTC
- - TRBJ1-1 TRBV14 CASSLNLNTEAFF TGTGCCAGCAGCCTAAACTTAAACACTGAAGCTTTCTTT
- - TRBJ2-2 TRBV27 CASNEGLVGATGELFF TGTGCCAGCAACGAGGGGCTTGTTGGAGCCACCGGGGAGCTGTTTTTT
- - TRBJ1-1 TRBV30 CAWSVSTEAFF TGTGCCTGGAGTGTTTCCACTGAAGCTTTCTTT
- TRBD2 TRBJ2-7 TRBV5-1 CASSLGGGYEQYF TGCGCCAGCAGCTTGGGCGGGGGGTACGAGCAGTACTTC
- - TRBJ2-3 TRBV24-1 CATEPDSTDTQYF TGTGCCACCGAGCCCGACAGCACAGATACGCAGTATTTT
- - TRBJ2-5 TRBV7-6 CASSSLGTETQYF TGTGCCAGCAGTTCCCTCGGCACAGAGACCCAGTACTTC
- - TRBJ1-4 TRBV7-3 CASSFQGNANEKLFF TGTGCCAGCAGCTTCCAGGGGAATGCTAATGAAAAACTGTTTTTT
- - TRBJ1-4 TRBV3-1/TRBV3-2 CASSPAPGQGNEKLFF TGTGCCAGCAGCCCAGCCCCGGGACAAGGGAACGAAAAACTGTTTTTT
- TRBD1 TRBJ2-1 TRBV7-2 CASSFPGQGSHEQFF TGTGCCAGCAGCTTCCCGGGACAGGGGTCCCATGAGCAGTTCTTC
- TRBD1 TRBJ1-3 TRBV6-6 CASTYRGSGNTIYF TGTGCCAGCACCTACAGGGGGTCGGGAAACACCATATATTTT
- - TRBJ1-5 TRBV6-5 CASTRAGGNQPQHF TGTGCCAGCACGCGGGCGGGGGGCAATCAGCCCCAGCATTTT